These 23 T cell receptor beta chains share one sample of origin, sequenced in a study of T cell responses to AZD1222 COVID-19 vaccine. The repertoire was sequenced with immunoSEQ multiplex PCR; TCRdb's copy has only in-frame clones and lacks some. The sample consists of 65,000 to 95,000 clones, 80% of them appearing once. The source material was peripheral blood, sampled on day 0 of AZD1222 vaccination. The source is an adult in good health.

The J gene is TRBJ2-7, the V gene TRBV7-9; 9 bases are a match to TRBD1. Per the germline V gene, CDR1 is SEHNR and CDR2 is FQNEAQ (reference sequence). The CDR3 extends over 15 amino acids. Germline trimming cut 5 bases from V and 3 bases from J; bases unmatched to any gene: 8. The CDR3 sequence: CASSAPGQGYYEQYF. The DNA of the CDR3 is TGTGCCAGCAGCGCACCGGGACAGGGTTACTACGAGCAGTACTTC.

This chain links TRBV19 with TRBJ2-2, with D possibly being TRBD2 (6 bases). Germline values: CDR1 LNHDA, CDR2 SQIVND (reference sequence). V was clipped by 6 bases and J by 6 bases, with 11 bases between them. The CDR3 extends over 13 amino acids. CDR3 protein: CASSHSSAGELFF. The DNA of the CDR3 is TGTGCCAGTAGCCATTCTAGCGCCGGGGAGCTGTTTTTT. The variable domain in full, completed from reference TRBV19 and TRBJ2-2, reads DGGITQSPKYLFRKEGQNVTLSCEQNLNHDAMYWYRQDPGQGLRLIYYSQIVNDFQKGDIAEGYSVSREKKESFPLTVTSAQKNPTAFYLCASSHSSAGELFFGEGSRLTVL.

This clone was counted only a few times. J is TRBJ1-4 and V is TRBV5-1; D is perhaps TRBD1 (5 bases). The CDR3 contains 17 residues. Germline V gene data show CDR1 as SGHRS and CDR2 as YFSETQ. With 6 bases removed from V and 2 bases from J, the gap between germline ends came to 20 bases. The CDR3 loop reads CASIEKGPSTTNEKLFF. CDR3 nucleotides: TGCGCCAGCATCGAGAAGGGACCGTCGACGACTAATGAAAAACTGTTTTTT.

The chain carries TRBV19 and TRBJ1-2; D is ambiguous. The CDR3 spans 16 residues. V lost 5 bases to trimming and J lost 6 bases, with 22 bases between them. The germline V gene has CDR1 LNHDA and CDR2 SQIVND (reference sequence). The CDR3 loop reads CASSPAFPGSLNGYTF. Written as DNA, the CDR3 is TGTGCCAGTAGTCCCGCCTTTCCCGGCAGCTTGAATGGCTACACCTTC.

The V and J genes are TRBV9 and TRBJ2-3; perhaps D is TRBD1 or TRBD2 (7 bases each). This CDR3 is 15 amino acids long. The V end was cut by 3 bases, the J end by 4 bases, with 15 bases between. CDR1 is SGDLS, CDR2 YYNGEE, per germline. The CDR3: CASSDRQGGADTQYF. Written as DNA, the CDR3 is TGTGCCAGCAGCGATCGACAGGGAGGGGCAGATACGCAGTATTTT.

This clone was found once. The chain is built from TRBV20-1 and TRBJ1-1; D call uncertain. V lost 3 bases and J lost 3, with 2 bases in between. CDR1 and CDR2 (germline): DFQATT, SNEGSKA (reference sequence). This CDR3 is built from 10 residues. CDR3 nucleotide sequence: TGCAGTGCTAGTGACACTGAAGCTTTCTTT. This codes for CSASDTEAFF.

The CDR3 nucleotides are TGTGCCAGCAGCTTGCGGGACCCAGGCACTGAAGCTTTCTTT. This codes for CASSLRDPGTEAFF. The chain carries TRBV5-4 and TRBJ1-1; D is possibly TRBD1 (5 bases). Trimming stripped 1 base from V and 4 bases from J, with 11 bases between. In germline, CDR1 is SGHNT, CDR2 YYREEE (reference sequence). The CDR3 is made up of 14 amino acids.

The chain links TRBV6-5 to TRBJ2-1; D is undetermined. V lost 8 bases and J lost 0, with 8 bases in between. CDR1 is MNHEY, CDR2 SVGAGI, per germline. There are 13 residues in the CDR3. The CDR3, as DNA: TGTGCCAGCGGGCAGAGCTCCTACAATGAGCAGTTCTTC. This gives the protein CASGQSSYNEQFF.

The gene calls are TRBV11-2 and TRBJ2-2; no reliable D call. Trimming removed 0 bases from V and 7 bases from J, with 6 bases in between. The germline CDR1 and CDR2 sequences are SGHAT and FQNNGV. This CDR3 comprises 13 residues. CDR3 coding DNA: TGTGCCAGCAGCTTAGAGGCTAGCGGGGAGCTGTTTTTT. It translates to CASSLEASGELFF.

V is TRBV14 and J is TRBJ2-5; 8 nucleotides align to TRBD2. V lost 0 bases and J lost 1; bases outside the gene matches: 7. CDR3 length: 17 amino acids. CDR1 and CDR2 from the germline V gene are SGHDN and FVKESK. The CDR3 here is CASSQEGAGGIQETQYF. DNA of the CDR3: TGTGCCAGCAGCCAAGAAGGCGCGGGGGGTATCCAAGAGACCCAGTACTTC.

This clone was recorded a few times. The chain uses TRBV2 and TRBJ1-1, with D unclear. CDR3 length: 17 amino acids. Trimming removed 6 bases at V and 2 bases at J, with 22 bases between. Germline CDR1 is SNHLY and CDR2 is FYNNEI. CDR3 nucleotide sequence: TGTGCCAGCAGCGCCCCATCTGGGCTGGTAGCAAACACTGAAGCTTTCTTT. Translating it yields CASSAPSGLVANTEAFF.

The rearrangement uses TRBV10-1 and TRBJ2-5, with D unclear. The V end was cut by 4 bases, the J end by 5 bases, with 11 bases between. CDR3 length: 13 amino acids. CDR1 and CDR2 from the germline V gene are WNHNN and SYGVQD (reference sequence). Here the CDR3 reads CASSGSSRETQYF. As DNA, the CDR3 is TGCGCCAGCAGTGGAAGCTCGAGGGAGACCCAGTACTTC.

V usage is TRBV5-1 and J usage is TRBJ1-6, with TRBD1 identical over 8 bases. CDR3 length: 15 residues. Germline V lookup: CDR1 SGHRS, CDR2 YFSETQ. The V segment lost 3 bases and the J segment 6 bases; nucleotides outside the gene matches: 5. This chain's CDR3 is CASSSGGAGNSPLHF. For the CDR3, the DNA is TGCGCCAGCAGCTCAGGGGGCGCCGGTAATTCACCCCTCCACTTT.

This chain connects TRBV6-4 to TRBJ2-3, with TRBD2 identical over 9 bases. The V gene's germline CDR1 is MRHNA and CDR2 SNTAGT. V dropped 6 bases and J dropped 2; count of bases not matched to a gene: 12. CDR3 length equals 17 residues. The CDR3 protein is CASSLSPGLAFTDTQYF. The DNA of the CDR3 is TGTGCCAGCAGCCTTTCTCCGGGACTAGCATTCACAGATACGCAGTATTTT.

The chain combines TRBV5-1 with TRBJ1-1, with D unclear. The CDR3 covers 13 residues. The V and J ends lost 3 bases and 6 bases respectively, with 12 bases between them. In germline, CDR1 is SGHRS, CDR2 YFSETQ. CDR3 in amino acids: CASSSVPGAEAFF. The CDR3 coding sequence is TGCGCCAGCAGCTCGGTGCCGGGCGCTGAAGCTTTCTTT. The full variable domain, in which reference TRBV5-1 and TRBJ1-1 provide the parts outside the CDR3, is KAGVTQTPRYLIKTRGQQVTLSCSPISGHRSVSWYQQTPGQGLQFLFEYFSETQRNKGNFPGRFSGRQFSNSRSEMNVSTLELGDSALYLCASSSVPGAEAFFGQGTRLTVV.

The CDR3 loop reads CASSSQGMNTEAFF. The CDR3 nucleotides read TGTGCCAGCAGCTCACAGGGTATGAACACTGAAGCTTTCTTT. V and J are TRBV3-1 (or the pseudogene TRBV3-2) and TRBJ1-1; TRBD1 is a possible D gene (6 bases). CDR1 and CDR2 (germline): LGHDT, YNNKEL (reference sequence). V was shortened by 5 bases and J by 0 bases, with 10 bases between the two germline ends. The CDR3 has 14 residues.

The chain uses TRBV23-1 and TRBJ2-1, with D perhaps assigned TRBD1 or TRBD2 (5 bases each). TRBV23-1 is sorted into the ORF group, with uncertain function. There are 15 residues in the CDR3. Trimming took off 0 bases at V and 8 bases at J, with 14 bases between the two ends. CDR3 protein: CASSQSSVGGHEQFF. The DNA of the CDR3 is TGCGCCAGCAGTCAATCGTCAGTTGGGGGACATGAGCAGTTCTTC.

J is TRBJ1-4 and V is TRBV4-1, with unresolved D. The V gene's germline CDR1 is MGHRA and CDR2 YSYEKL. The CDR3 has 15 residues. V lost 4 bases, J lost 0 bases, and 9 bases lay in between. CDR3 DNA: TGCGCCAGCAGCCCCGAAGAAGCAACTAATGAAAAACTGTTTTTT. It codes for CASSPEEATNEKLFF.

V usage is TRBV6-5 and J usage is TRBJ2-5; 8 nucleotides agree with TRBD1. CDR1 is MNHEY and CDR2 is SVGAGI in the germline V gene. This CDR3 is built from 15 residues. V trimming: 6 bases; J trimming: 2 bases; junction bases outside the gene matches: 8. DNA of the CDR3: TGTGCCAGCAGCAGGACAGGGAGCCGTCAAGAGACCCAGTACTTC. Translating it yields CASSRTGSRQETQYF.

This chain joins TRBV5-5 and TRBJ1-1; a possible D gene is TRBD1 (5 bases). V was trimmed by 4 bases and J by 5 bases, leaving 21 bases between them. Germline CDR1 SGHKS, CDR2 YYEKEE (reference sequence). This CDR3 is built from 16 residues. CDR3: CASSHGDVGGRTEAFF. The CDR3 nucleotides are TGTGCCAGCAGCCACGGGGATGTCGGGGGTAGAACTGAAGCTTTCTTT.

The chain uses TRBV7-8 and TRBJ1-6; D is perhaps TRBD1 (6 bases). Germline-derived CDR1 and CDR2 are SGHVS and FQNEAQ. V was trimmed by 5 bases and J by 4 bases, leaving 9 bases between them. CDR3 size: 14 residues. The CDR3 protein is CASSPGQYNSPLHF. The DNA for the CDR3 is TGTGCCAGCAGCCCGGGACAATATAATTCACCCCTCCACTTT.

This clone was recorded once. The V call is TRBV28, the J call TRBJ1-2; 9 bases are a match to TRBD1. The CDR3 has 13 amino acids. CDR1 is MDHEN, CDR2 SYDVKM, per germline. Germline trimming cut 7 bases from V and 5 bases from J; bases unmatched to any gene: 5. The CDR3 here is CASNTGGGYGYTF. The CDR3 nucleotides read TGTGCCAGCAACACAGGGGGCGGTTATGGCTACACCTTC.

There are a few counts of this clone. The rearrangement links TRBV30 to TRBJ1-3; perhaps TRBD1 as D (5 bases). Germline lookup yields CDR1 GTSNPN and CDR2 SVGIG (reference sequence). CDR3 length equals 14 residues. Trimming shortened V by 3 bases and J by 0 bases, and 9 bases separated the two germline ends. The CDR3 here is CAWSPGLSGNTIYF. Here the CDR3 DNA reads TGTGCCTGGAGCCCAGGGCTCTCTGGAAACACCATATATTTT.